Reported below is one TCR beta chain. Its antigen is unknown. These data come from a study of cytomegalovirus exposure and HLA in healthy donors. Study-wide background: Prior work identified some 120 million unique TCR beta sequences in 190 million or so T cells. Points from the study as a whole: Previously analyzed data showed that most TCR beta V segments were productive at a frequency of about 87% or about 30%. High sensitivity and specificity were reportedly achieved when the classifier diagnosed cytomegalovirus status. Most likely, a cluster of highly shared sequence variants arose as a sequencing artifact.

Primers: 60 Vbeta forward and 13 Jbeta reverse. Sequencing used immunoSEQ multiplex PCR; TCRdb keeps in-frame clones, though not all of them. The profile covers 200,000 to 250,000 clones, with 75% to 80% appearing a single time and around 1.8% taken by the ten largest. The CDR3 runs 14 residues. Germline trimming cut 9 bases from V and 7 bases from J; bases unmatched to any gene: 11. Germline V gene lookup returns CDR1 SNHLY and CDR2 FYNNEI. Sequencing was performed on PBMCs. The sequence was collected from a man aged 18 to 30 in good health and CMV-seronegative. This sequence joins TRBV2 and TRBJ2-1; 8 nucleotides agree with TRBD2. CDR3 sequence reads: CASITSGLGNEQFF. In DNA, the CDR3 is TGTGCCAGTATAACTAGCGGCCTGGGGAATGAGCAGTTCTTC.